These 16 T cell receptor beta chains originate from one sample sequenced in a study of HIV-infected patients and healthy controls. Follow-up blood was drawn about 14 weeks, roughly three months, after antiretroviral therapy began. Whole blood was used without fractionation, so all unsorted peripheral T cells were included. Reverse transcription used around 500 ng RNA and constant-region primers for alpha and beta. Alpha and beta chain libraries were made separately by chain-specific third strand synthesis with multiplexing indices. Via MiXCR, TCRdb re-called the 5' RACE reads, giving one row per CDR3 protein. This table has 8,500 to 9,000 distinct CDR3 sequences, roughly 9% appearing once. The material sequenced was blood, taken during antiretroviral therapy. These receptors originate from an adult with HIV infection.

This clonotype is labeled medium-sized. The chain has TRBV6-2 or TRBV6-3 and TRBJ2-1; no definite D call. V shed 2 bases and J shed 0 bases, with 5 bases lying between them. The CDR3 totals 14 residues. The germline gives CDR1 MNHEY, CDR2 SVGEGT. CDR3 nucleotides: TGTGCCAGCAGTTACGGTCGCTCCTACAATGAGCAGTTCTTC. It specifies CASSYGRSYNEQFF.

This clonotype has ten or more counts. The chain employs TRBV7-9 and TRBJ1-6; D perhaps matches TRBD1 (5 bases). CDR3 length: 12 amino acids. CDR1 and CDR2 (germline): SEHNR, FQNEAQ (reference sequence). CDR3: CVTERGNSPLHF. CDR3 DNA sequence: TGTGTCACCGAGCGGGGGAATTCACCCCTCCACTTT. The variable domain in full, with the rest retrieved from reference TRBV7-9 and TRBJ1-6, is DTGVSQNPRHKITKRGQNVTFRCDPISEHNRLYWYRQTLGQGPEFLTYFQNEAQLEKSRLLSDRFSAERPKGSFSTLEIQRTEQGDSAMYLCVTERGNSPLHFGNGTRLTVT.

This clonotype was seen ten or more times. This chain links TRBV19 with TRBJ2-7, with D maybe TRBD2 (5 bases). Trimming removed 6 bases at V and 5 bases at J, with 8 bases between. Looked up from germline, CDR1 is LNHDA and CDR2 is SQIVND (reference sequence). This CDR3 spans 11 amino acids. CDR3 DNA: TGTGCCAGTAGAAGAGGGAACGAGCAGTACTTC. Its protein is CASRRGNEQYF.

By sample share, this clonotype is medium-sized. The rearrangement uses TRBV5-1 and TRBJ2-1, with D possibly being TRBD1 (6 bases). Germline-derived CDR1 and CDR2 are SGHRS and YFSETQ. The CDR3 runs to 16 residues. V was shortened by 1 base and J by 0 bases, with 11 bases between the two germline ends. The CDR3 is CASSLRQASSYNEQFF. The CDR3 nucleotides read TGCGCCAGCAGCTTGAGACAGGCCAGCTCCTACAATGAGCAGTTCTTC.

In its sample, this clonotype is medium-sized. The V gene is TRBV29-1, the J gene TRBJ2-2; 9 bases agree with TRBD2. Germline CDR1 is SQVTM and CDR2 is ANQGSEA. Germline trimming cut 6 bases from V and 7 bases from J; bases unmatched to any gene: 9. CDR3 length: 14 residues. For the CDR3, the DNA is TGCAGCGTGCAGCGGGGGGCCTACGGCGGGGAGCTGTTTTTT. This encodes CSVQRGAYGGELFF.

This clonotype has a count of ten or more. The rearrangement joins TRBV20-1 to TRBJ2-7; D is unresolved. Looked up from germline, CDR1 is DFQATT and CDR2 is SNEGSKA (reference sequence). The CDR3 sequence is 14 residues long. Trimming removed 3 bases at V and 9 bases at J, with 21 bases between. CDR3 residues: CSASAGYPPPGQYF. CDR3 coding DNA: TGCAGTGCTAGTGCAGGTTACCCCCCGCCCGGGCAGTACTTC.

This clonotype is large (0.1 to 1%). The rearrangement uses TRBV5-5 and TRBJ2-7, with TRBD2 matching over 11 bases. The CDR3 contains 16 residues. Losses at the gene ends were 4 bases for V and 1 base for J; bases not matched to a gene: 7. Germline V gives CDR1 SGHKS, CDR2 YYEKEE (reference sequence). This CDR3 is CASSELTSGASYEQYF. Written as DNA, the CDR3 is TGTGCCAGCAGCGAGCTGACTAGCGGGGCGTCCTACGAGCAGTACTTC.

The rearrangement uses TRBV6-5 and TRBJ1-5; D is unclear. Trimming stripped 2 bases from V and 5 bases from J, with 7 bases between. CDR1 MNHEY and CDR2 SVGAGI come from the germline V gene. The CDR3 runs 13 residues. The CDR3 sequence: CASSYTRDQPQHF. CDR3 nucleotides: TGTGCCAGCAGTTACACAAGGGATCAGCCCCAGCATTTT.

This clonotype was detected a few times. This chain uses TRBV7-2 with TRBJ1-4; no clear D gene. CDR1 is SGHTA, CDR2 FQGNSA, per germline. The CDR3 is made up of 15 amino acids. V was shortened by 2 bases and J by 2 bases, with 9 bases between the two germline ends. The CDR3 reads CASSLNVKTNEKLFF. The CDR3 nucleotides are TGTGCCAGCAGCTTAAATGTTAAGACTAATGAAAAACTGTTTTTT.

The chain has TRBV7-9 and TRBJ2-5; TRBD2 agrees at 7 bases. The V segment lost 5 bases and the J segment 1 base; nucleotides outside the gene matches: 4. This CDR3 has 14 amino acids. CDR1 and CDR2 from the germline V gene are SEHNR and FQNEAQ (reference sequence). CDR3 coding DNA: TGTGCCAGCAGCCCCCTAGCGGTCCAAGAGACCCAGTACTTC. Its translation: CASSPLAVQETQYF.

By sample share, this clonotype is medium-sized. This chain links TRBV6-1 with TRBJ2-1; D perhaps matches TRBD2 (6 bases). The length of the CDR3 is 17 residues. Germline V CDR1 and CDR2: MNHNS, SASEGT. With 0 bases removed from V and 1 base from J, the gap between germline ends came to 13 bases. CDR3 DNA: TGTGCCAGCAGTGAAGCGCGTAGCGGACAATCCTACAATGAGCAGTTCTTC. Translating it yields CASSEARSGQSYNEQFF.

This clonotype is deemed medium-sized. The gene calls are TRBV6-2 or TRBV6-3 and TRBJ2-1; 10 nucleotides line up with TRBD2. The CDR3 length is 15 residues. CDR1 and CDR2 from the germline V gene are MNHEY and SVGEGT. J was trimmed by 7 bases and V by 5 bases; bases with no gene match: 8. Here the CDR3 reads CASSLPGLAWNEQFF. The CDR3 nucleotides are TGTGCCAGCAGTCTCCCGGGACTAGCGTGGAATGAGCAGTTCTTC.

At least ten counts were recorded for this clonotype. V is TRBV30 and J is TRBJ2-1; 15 positions match TRBD2. The CDR3 spans 14 residues. The J segment lost 7 bases and the V segment lost 5 bases, leaving 3 bases of the junction unmatched. The germline V gene has CDR1 GTSNPN and CDR2 SVGIG (reference sequence). CDR3 in DNA: TGTGCCTGGGGGACTAGCGGGGGGTTAAATGAGCAGTTCTTC. This codes for CAWGTSGGLNEQFF.

This clonotype was detected many times. The chain couples TRBV20-1 to TRBJ1-5, with D uncertain. The CDR3 is 13 residues long. The germline V and J ends were trimmed by 6 bases and 4 bases, with 13 bases remaining between them. Germline assignment: CDR1 DFQATT and CDR2 SNEGSKA (reference sequence). The CDR3 DNA reads TGCAGTGCCGTGGAGGGTGCAAATCAGCCCCAGCATTTT. It yields the protein CSAVEGANQPQHF.

This clonotype appeared many times. The chain has TRBV7-8 and TRBJ2-7, with 8 bases matching TRBD2. CDR1 and CDR2 from the germline V gene are SGHVS and FQNEAQ. V lost 5 bases and J lost 4; bases outside the gene matches: 7. The CDR3 has 14 residues. CDR3 coding DNA: TGTGCCAGCAGCCCCCCGGGGGGGAAGTACGAGCAGTACTTC. Protein product: CASSPPGGKYEQYF.

This clonotype is deemed medium-sized (0.01 to 0.1%). The rearrangement joins TRBV7-2 to TRBJ2-3, with a possible D match to TRBD2 (7 bases). The V gene lost 5 bases and the J gene lost 1 base, with 25 bases spanning the gap. The germline CDR1 and CDR2 sequences are SGHTA and FQGNSA. This CDR3 comprises 19 residues. CDR3 loop: CASSLYPDVGRGRTDTQYF. In DNA form, the CDR3 reads TGTGCCAGCAGCCTATATCCCGACGTGGGGCGGGGGCGCACAGATACGCAGTATTTT.